This TCR beta chain originates from a study of T cells in Graves' hyperthyroidism and ophthalmopathy. The V and J ends lost 0 bases and 7 bases respectively, with 14 bases between them. This CDR3 is 14 amino acids long. Germline V lookup: CDR1 SGHKS, CDR2 YYEKEE (reference sequence). RNA transcripts were the template for amplifying TCR beta CDR3 regions. TCR CDR3 underwent first-round RT-PCR with the HTBI primer set. TCRdb passed the multiplex PCR reads through MiXCR, listing each CDR3 protein once. The table has a few hundred thousand distinct CDR3 sequences, roughly 14% seen once. Patients aged 18 to 65 had newly diagnosed hyperthyroidism of under 2 months' duration. This clonotype has at least ten counts.

The receptor comes from a young woman with Graves' hyperthyroidism that later progressed to Graves' ophthalmopathy. The chain couples TRBV5-5 to TRBJ2-7, with D unresolved. Sequenced: blood. The DNA for the CDR3 is TGTGCCAGCAGCTTGGGCCAGGTCACGCGGGAGCAGTACTTC. Protein product: CASSLGQVTREQYF.